The text below deals with one T cell receptor (beta chain). The sample originates from a study of regulatory T cells in long-lasting Graves disease. Sample time point: persistent/refractory GD, antithyroid drugs over 5 years with positive TRAb. Isolated PBMC RNA provided the starting material for the TCR library. With iRepertoire HTBI primers and Arm-PCR of CDR3 regions, TCR beta libraries were built. TCRdb re-analysed the multiplex PCR reads in MiXCR, keeping a single row per CDR3 protein. The sample lists a few hundred thousand distinct CDR3 sequences, 20% to 25% seen once, with roughly an eighth in the top ten. The CDR3 loop spans 16 amino acids. Between the trimmed V and J ends, which lost 0 bases and 2 bases, there was a span of 12 bases. From germline, CDR1 is LNHNV and CDR2 YYDKDF (reference sequence).

The chain carries TRBV15 and TRBJ2-3; D uncertain. This TCR came from a female donor with Graves disease. The sample here was peripheral blood mononuclear cells (PBMCs), taken when the disease was refractory, from a patient treated with antithyroid drugs. CDR3 region: CATSRDRRLHTDTQYF. The CDR3 DNA is TGTGCCACCAGCAGAGATCGGCGGCTACACACAGATACGCAGTATTTT.